A single sample is the source of the 31 T cell receptor beta chains below, sequenced in a study of immune characteristics of hereditary and idiopathic chronic pancreatitis. The pancreas tissue came from patients undergoing total pancreatectomy with islet autotransplantation. Only in-frame clones appear in the TCRdb table, and some are missing; sequencing was by immunoSEQ multiplex PCR. The repertoire has over 14,000 clones, roughly 70% of them found once; the top ten carry approximately 15%. The sample consisted of pancreas tissue with hereditary chronic pancreatitis. The receptors were gathered from a human donor with chronic pancreatitis.

V is TRBV5-1 and J is TRBJ2-3; 7 bases are shared with TRBD2. V trimming: 5 bases; J trimming: 0 bases; junction bases outside the gene matches: 6. This CDR3 contains 15 residues. CDR1 is SGHRS and CDR2 is YFSETQ in the germline V gene. Written as DNA, the CDR3 is TGCGCCAGCAGGAGCGGGATGACTAGCACAGATACGCAGTATTTT. Protein product: CASRSGMTSTDTQYF.

The chain is built from TRBV29-1 and TRBJ2-7; D possibly corresponds to TRBD1 (7 bases). Germline CDR1 is SQVTM and CDR2 is ANQGSEA. The CDR3 has 15 residues. The V end was cut by 6 bases, the J end by 0 bases, with 18 bases between. The CDR3 DNA reads TGCAGCGTCCCATTCGCGGGACAGCACTCCTACGAGCAGTACTTC. It encodes CSVPFAGQHSYEQYF.

Details on this clone: This same CDR3 is encoded by further DNA sequences in the sample. The chain is built from TRBV12-3 or TRBV12-4 and TRBJ2-5, with D uncertain. This CDR3 is built from 13 residues. V lost 3 bases and J 1 base, leaving 6 bases between the germline ends. The CDR3 reads CASSLASQETQYF. In nucleotides, the CDR3 is TGTGCCAGCAGTTTGGCATCCCAAGAGACCCAGTACTTC.

The rearrangement links TRBV10-3 to TRBJ1-1, with a weak D call TRBD1 (6 bases). This CDR3 has 13 residues. Germline CDR1 is ENHRY and CDR2 is SYGVKD. V lost 7 bases and J 5 bases, leaving 14 bases between the germline ends. CDR3: CAIMGGQGTEAFF. The CDR3 nucleotides read TGTGCCATCATGGGGGGGCAGGGAACTGAAGCTTTCTTT.

The chain has TRBV4-2 and TRBJ2-1; D is perhaps TRBD2 (5 bases). V lost 0 bases and J 9 bases, leaving 15 bases between the germline ends. CDR1 is LGHNA and CDR2 is YNFKEQ in the germline V gene. The CDR3 runs 15 residues. CDR3 sequence: CASSQDRAVAGEQFF. The CDR3, as DNA: TGTGCCAGCAGCCAAGATCGGGCGGTGGCGGGTGAGCAGTTCTTC.

The rearrangement uses TRBV7-2 and TRBJ1-2, with a tentative D call TRBD1 (5 bases). V gave up 3 bases and J gave up 8 bases, with 19 bases separating them. The CDR3 is made up of 15 amino acids. The germline CDR1 and CDR2 sequences are SGHTA and FQGNSA. The CDR3 DNA sequence: TGTGCCAGCAGCTTCGAGGGGCAGGGCGGTTACGGCTACACCTTC. Amino acids: CASSFEGQGGYGYTF.

The rearrangement joins TRBV10-3 to TRBJ2-3; perhaps TRBD2 as D (5 bases). Trimming cost V 10 bases and J 2 bases, with 13 bases left between them. The length of the CDR3 is 13 residues. Germline lookup yields CDR1 ENHRY and CDR2 SYGVKD. The CDR3 spells CANGERPTDTQYF. The CDR3 coding sequence is TGTGCCAACGGGGAGCGGCCCACAGATACGCAGTATTTT.

This chain links TRBV6-5 with TRBJ1-3; D remains unclear. CDR3 length equals 12 residues. Looked up from germline, CDR1 is MNHEY and CDR2 is SVGAGI. The ends were cut back, 6 bases at V and 8 bases at J, with 11 bases in the middle. DNA for the CDR3: TGTGCCAGCAGCCTGGTGGGCGACACCATATATTTT. It translates to CASSLVGDTIYF.

This clone was detected once. The rearrangement uses TRBV28 and TRBJ1-5; TRBD1 might be the D (5 bases). CDR1 is MDHEN, CDR2 SYDVKM, per germline. This CDR3 has 16 amino acids. Trimming shortened V by 3 bases and J by 3 bases, and 15 bases separated the two germline ends. The CDR3 coding sequence is TGTGCCAGCAGTTTGGCCCTCGACGGACACAATCAGCCCCAGCATTTT. Its protein product is CASSLALDGHNQPQHF.

This clone was detected a few times. The chain combines TRBV9 with TRBJ2-4; 9 nucleotides match TRBD1. Looked up from germline, CDR1 is SGDLS and CDR2 is YYNGEE. With 0 bases clipped from V and 7 bases from J, the junction kept 5 bases outside the gene matches. This CDR3 contains 15 residues. The CDR3 region has the DNA TGTGCCAGCAGCGTAGAGGGACAGGGAGGGAACATTCAGTACTTC. This gives the protein CASSVEGQGGNIQYF.

The chain joins TRBV28 to TRBJ1-1; 8 bases map to TRBD1. Germline CDR1 is MDHEN and CDR2 is SYDVKM. V gave up 5 bases and J gave up 0 bases; unmatched junction bases: 5. The CDR3 consists of 15 residues. The CDR3 reads CASSPWTGLNTEAFF. In DNA, the CDR3 is TGTGCCAGCAGTCCCTGGACAGGGCTGAACACTGAAGCTTTCTTT.

This clone was found a few times. V is TRBV12-3 or TRBV12-4 and J is TRBJ1-2; possibly TRBD1 for D (6 bases). This CDR3 is 13 amino acids long. Trimming took 2 bases from V and 4 from J, leaving 8 bases between them. The CDR3: CASSLRGGYGYTF. Written as DNA, the CDR3 is TGTGCCAGCAGTTTAAGGGGGGGCTATGGCTACACCTTC.

The genes are TRBV28 and TRBJ1-1, with a possible D match to TRBD1 (6 bases). CDR1 is MDHEN and CDR2 is SYDVKM in the germline V gene. The CDR3 is made up of 15 amino acids. Trimming removed 6 bases from V and 5 bases from J, with 19 bases in between. This chain's CDR3 is CASRRRLGASTEAFF. CDR3 DNA sequence: TGTGCCAGCAGACGTCGCTTGGGGGCGAGTACTGAAGCTTTCTTT.

This clone turned up a few times. The chain combines TRBV6-5 with TRBJ2-7; 11 positions match TRBD1. CDR3 length: 16 amino acids. Germline CDR1 MNHEY, CDR2 SVGAGI. V was clipped by 4 bases and J by 3 bases; unmatched bases: 8. CDR3 amino acids: CASSSYSGTGGYEQYF. DNA for the CDR3: TGTGCCAGCAGTTCGTATTCCGGGACAGGGGGCTACGAGCAGTACTTC.

This clone ranks as large (0.1 to 1%). Within the sample, other DNA sequences also encode this same CDR3. The J gene is TRBJ2-7, the V gene TRBV19, with D uncertain. This CDR3 has 14 residues. Deletions cut 3 bases from V and 1 base from J, with 10 bases between. In germline, CDR1 is LNHDA, CDR2 SQIVND (reference sequence). The CDR3 loop is CASSIGALSYEQYF. CDR3 nucleotides: TGTGCCAGTAGTATCGGCGCACTGTCCTACGAGCAGTACTTC.

This clone is judged large (0.1 to 1%). The CDR3 spells CASSASSGKFLADTQYF. The CDR3 nucleotides are TGTGCCAGCAGTGCTTCTAGCGGGAAATTCTTAGCAGATACGCAGTATTTT. The chain recombines TRBV28 with TRBJ2-3; 9 bases are shared with TRBD2. Germline V gives CDR1 MDHEN, CDR2 SYDVKM. V was clipped by 5 bases and J by 4 bases; unmatched bases: 13. The CDR3 spans 17 residues.

This clone was observed a handful of times. The chain joins TRBV15 to TRBJ2-3; D gene uncertain. Germline assignment: CDR1 LNHNV and CDR2 YYDKDF (reference sequence). The CDR3 spans 12 residues. The V end was cut by 0 bases, the J end by 3 bases, with 1 base between. The CDR3 loop reads CATSRDTDTQYF. The CDR3 DNA sequence: TGTGCCACCAGCAGAGATACAGATACGCAGTATTTT. The full variable domain, completed using reference TRBV15 and TRBJ2-3, is DAMVIQNPRYQVTQFGKPVTLSCSQTLNHNVMYWYQQKSSQAPKLLFHYYDKDFNNEADTPDNFQSRRPNTSFCFLDIRSPGLGDTAMYLCATSRDTDTQYFGPGTRLTVL.

The rearrangement uses TRBV27 and TRBJ2-1; no definite D call. Looked up from germline, CDR1 is MNHEY and CDR2 is SMNVEV (reference sequence). The germline V and J ends were trimmed by 2 bases and 0 bases, with 8 bases remaining between them. The CDR3 is 15 amino acids. The DNA of the CDR3 is TGTGCCAGCAGTTTAACGCAAAACTCCTACAATGAGCAGTTCTTC. Translation: CASSLTQNSYNEQFF.

This clone was seen a few times. The rearrangement joins TRBV19 to TRBJ2-1; TRBD2 aligns across 9 bases. V lost 6 bases and J lost 11; bases outside the gene matches: 8. This CDR3 spans 13 amino acids. Germline lookup yields CDR1 LNHDA and CDR2 SQIVND (reference sequence). CDR3 sequence reads: CASRGLAGFKQFF. CDR3 DNA sequence: TGTGCCAGTAGAGGGCTAGCGGGATTCAAGCAGTTCTTC.

This rearrangement joins TRBV19 to TRBJ2-7; D may match TRBD1 or TRBD2 (6 bases each). This CDR3 contains 13 residues. In germline, CDR1 is LNHDA, CDR2 SQIVND (reference sequence). V was cut by 6 bases and J by 5 bases, with 14 bases left in between. DNA for the CDR3: TGTGCCAGTAGAGCGTGGGGGGCTGACGAGCAGTACTTC. It yields the protein CASRAWGADEQYF.

The count of this clone is one. CDR3 bases: TGCAGCGTTGAAGATCGCGGTTCACCCCTCCACTTT. Encoded protein: CSVEDRGSPLHF. The rearrangement joins TRBV29-1 to TRBJ1-6; D unclear. Trimming pared 0 bases from V and 9 bases from J, leaving 6 bases between. Germline CDR1 is SQVTM and CDR2 is ANQGSEA. The CDR3 is made up of 12 amino acids.

This sequence joins TRBV7-8 and TRBJ1-5; D ambiguous. V was pared by 1 base and J by 9 bases, with 13 bases between. Germline CDR1 is SGHVS and CDR2 is FQNEAQ. CDR3 length: 14 residues. CDR3 DNA sequence: TGTGCCAGCAGCTTAGGTAGAGGGAAAGCGCCCCAGCATTTT. It is translated as CASSLGRGKAPQHF.

The chain combines TRBV5-1 with TRBJ1-4; 8 nucleotides line up with TRBD1. The CDR3 sequence is 18 residues long. V lost 3 bases to trimming and J lost 0 bases; unmatched junction nucleotides: 10. Germline CDR1 and CDR2: SGHRS and YFSETQ. CDR3 nucleotides: TGCGCCAGCAGCTACCGACCGTTGACAGGGGCAACTAATGAAAAACTGTTTTTT. It is translated as CASSYRPLTGATNEKLFF. Drawing the rest from reference TRBV5-1 and TRBJ1-4, the complete variable domain is KAGVTQTPRYLIKTRGQQVTLSCSPISGHRSVSWYQQTPGQGLQFLFEYFSETQRNKGNFPGRFSGRQFSNSRSEMNVSTLELGDSALYLCASSYRPLTGATNEKLFFGSGTQLSVL.

As to this clone: A junction end diverges from the germline sequence, so it may reflect a read error. The gene calls are TRBV19 and TRBJ2-2; D might be TRBD2 (6 bases). Germline V lookup: CDR1 LNHDA, CDR2 SQIVND (reference sequence). The CDR3 is 15 residues long. The CDR3: CASLRRVGNAGELFF. The CDR3 DNA is TGTGCCAGCCTCAGGAGGGTCGGGAACGCCGGGGAGCTGTTTTTT.

The V and J genes are TRBV20-1 and TRBJ2-3; TRBD2 agrees at 10 bases. Unmatched junction bases numbered 4, after V lost 3 bases and J lost 4 bases. CDR1 is DFQATT and CDR2 is SNEGSKA in the germline V gene (reference sequence). The CDR3 has 14 residues. CDR3 bases: TGCAGTGCTAGTCCAAGCGGGAGGGCAGATACGCAGTATTTT. Protein: CSASPSGRADTQYF.

The gene calls are TRBV6-2 or TRBV6-3 and TRBJ1-1; D not certain. Germline lookup yields CDR1 MNHEY and CDR2 SVGEGT. CDR3 length: 13 residues. V lost 5 bases and J lost 2, with 9 bases in between. CDR3 DNA sequence: TGTGCCAGCAGTAACGACGCAAACACTGAAGCTTTCTTT. Its translation is CASSNDANTEAFF.

The rearrangement links TRBV4-2 to TRBJ2-7; TRBD1 matches at 8 bases. The CDR3 has 16 residues. Germline V gives CDR1 LGHNA, CDR2 YNFKEQ. V trimming: 2 bases; J trimming: 2 bases; junction bases outside the gene matches: 8. CDR3 DNA sequence: TGTGCCAGCAGCCAACAATCGACAGGGGCCCCCTACGAGCAGTACTTC. It is translated as CASSQQSTGAPYEQYF.

The gene calls are TRBV28 and TRBJ1-5; 11 bases are a match to TRBD1. This CDR3 spans 20 amino acids. CDR1 is MDHEN, CDR2 SYDVKM, per germline. Germline trimming cut 8 bases from V and 0 bases from J; bases unmatched to any gene: 18. The CDR3 reads CASRPAKGQGGFYSNQPQHF. The DNA for the CDR3 is TGTGCCAGCCGCCCCGCTAAGGGACAGGGGGGATTTTATAGCAATCAGCCCCAGCATTTT.

This clone was found a few times. V gene TRBV28 combines with J gene TRBJ1-1; TRBD1 might be the D (5 bases). This CDR3 is 14 amino acids long. V shed 3 bases and J shed 11 bases, with 19 bases lying between them. The germline CDR1 and CDR2 sequences are MDHEN and SYDVKM. The CDR3 loop reads CASSFVGTGVRAFF. The DNA for the CDR3 is TGTGCCAGCAGTTTCGTCGGGACGGGGGTGAGGGCTTTCTTT.

This clone was detected a few times. The V gene is TRBV29-1, the J gene TRBJ2-5, with D perhaps matching TRBD1 (6 bases). Germline assignment: CDR1 SQVTM and CDR2 ANQGSEA. Trimming took 4 bases from V and 0 from J, leaving 12 bases between them. This CDR3 has 14 residues. The CDR3 nucleotides read TGCAGCGTTGTAACACAGGGAAACCAAGAGACCCAGTACTTC. Translation: CSVVTQGNQETQYF.

The chain combines TRBV5-1 with TRBJ2-2; the match to TRBD2 covers 8 bases. Germline V lookup: CDR1 SGHRS, CDR2 YFSETQ. The junction had 9 bases not matched to a gene; V was cut back by 1 base and J by 7 bases. This CDR3 contains 16 residues. The DNA of the CDR3 is TGCGCCAGCAGCTTGAGCAGCGGGAGTTTTGGCGGGGAGCTGTTTTTT. Its protein is CASSLSSGSFGGELFF.